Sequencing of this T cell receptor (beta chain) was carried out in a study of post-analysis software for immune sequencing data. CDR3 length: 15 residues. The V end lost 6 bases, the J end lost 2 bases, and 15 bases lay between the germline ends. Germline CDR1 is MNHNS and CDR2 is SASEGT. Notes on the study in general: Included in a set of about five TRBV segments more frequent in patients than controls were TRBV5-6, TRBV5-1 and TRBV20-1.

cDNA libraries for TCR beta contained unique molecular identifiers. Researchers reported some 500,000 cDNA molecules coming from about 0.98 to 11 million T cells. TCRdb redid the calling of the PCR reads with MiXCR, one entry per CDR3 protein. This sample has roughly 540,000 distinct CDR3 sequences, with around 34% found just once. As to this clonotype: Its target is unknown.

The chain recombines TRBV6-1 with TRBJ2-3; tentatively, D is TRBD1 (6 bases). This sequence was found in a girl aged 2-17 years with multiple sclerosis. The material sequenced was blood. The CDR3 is CASRDSRTNTDTQYF. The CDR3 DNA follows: TGTGCCAGCAGGGACAGCCGGACAAACACAGATACGCAGTATTTT.